The table lists the clone carrying this T cell receptor (beta chain) with a few counts. What it binds is unknown. Sequencing used immunoSEQ multiplex PCR; TCRdb keeps in-frame clones, though not all of them. The sample yields approximately 45,000 clones, under 95% seen once. The V end was cut by 0 bases, the J end by 8 bases, with 17 bases between. The CDR3 totals 16 residues. The V gene's germline CDR1 is PRHDT and CDR2 FYEKMQ (reference sequence). This entry belongs to a study of a mutant IDH1 vaccine in newly diagnosed glioma. The time point was: week 23, last vaccination. The vaccine gave 300 ug of a 20-mer mutant IDH1 peptide subcutaneously per dose.

This chain joins TRBV13 and TRBJ2-1; a possible D gene is TRBD2 (6 bases). This sequence was found in a man aged 45 to 65 with glioma. Sequencing used PBMCs, obtained from a glioma patient whose treatment included an IDH1 peptide vaccine. For the CDR3, the DNA is TGTGCCAGCAGCTTAGGTCGGGTTGTGGGAGGCTATGAGCAGTTCTTC. Residues: CASSLGRVVGGYEQFF.